One and the same sample provided the 8 T cell receptor beta chains below, sequenced in a study of cytomegalovirus exposure and HLA in healthy donors. 13 Jbeta primers and 60 Vbeta primers were used for the PCR. Sequencing was performed with immunoSEQ multiplex PCR; in TCRdb, only in-frame clones are kept and a portion is missing. The sample lists about 160,000 clones, around four fifths occurring once. The sample taken for sequencing was PBMCs. The receptors shown here come from a female donor in good health and CMV-seronegative.

The rearrangement joins TRBV5-1 to TRBJ2-3; 7 bases are shared with TRBD2. J lost 4 bases, V lost 1 base, and 6 bases had no gene match. In germline, CDR1 is SGHRS, CDR2 YFSETQ. This CDR3 is built from 15 residues. DNA for the CDR3: TGCGCCAGCAGCTTGTGGGAGGGCTGGGCAGATACGCAGTATTTT. Its protein is CASSLWEGWADTQYF.

The V call is TRBV29-1, the J call TRBJ1-2, with D perhaps TRBD1 (6 bases). This CDR3 comprises 15 residues. V lost 2 bases to trimming and J lost 3 bases, with 16 bases between them. The germline CDR1 and CDR2 sequences are SQVTM and ANQGSEA. The DNA of the CDR3 is TGCAGCGTTGAATATGGCAGAAGGGGGTACTATGGCTACACCTTC. Translation gives CSVEYGRRGYYGYTF.

CDR3 sequence reads: CASNAGVSSYNEQFF. In DNA form, the CDR3 reads TGTGCCAGCAACGCGGGAGTTAGTAGCTACAATGAGCAGTTCTTC. The chain has TRBV9 and TRBJ2-1; 7 bases match TRBD2. The V segment lost 6 bases and the J segment 3 bases; nucleotides outside the gene matches: 9. The length of the CDR3 is 15 residues. From germline, CDR1 is SGDLS and CDR2 YYNGEE.

The chain is built from TRBV6-1 and TRBJ1-2; D possibly corresponds to TRBD1 (5 bases). Germline V lookup: CDR1 MNHNS, CDR2 SASEGT. V was shortened by 0 bases and J by 3 bases, with 11 bases between the two germline ends. The CDR3 consists of 15 residues. The CDR3 is CASSEARGAHYGYTF. The CDR3 nucleotides read TGTGCCAGCAGTGAAGCGCGGGGCGCGCACTATGGCTACACCTTC.

The chain combines TRBV5-6 with TRBJ2-7, with a weak D call TRBD2 (6 bases). The CDR3 extends over 15 amino acids. Germline CDR1 SGHDT, CDR2 YYEEEE. Trimming cost V 3 bases and J 3 bases, with 16 bases left between them. CDR3 bases: TGTGCCAGCAGCTGGGGGGTGGGGGGAGTCTACGAGCAGTACTTC. Its protein is CASSWGVGGVYEQYF.

V is TRBV9 and J is TRBJ2-2, with 10 positions matching TRBD1. CDR3 length equals 15 residues. Germline-derived CDR1 and CDR2 are SGDLS and YYNGEE. The V gene end was trimmed by 2 bases and the J gene end by 7 bases; junction bases not matched to a gene: 5. For the CDR3, the DNA is TGTGCCAGCAGCGTCGGGACAGGGGTCTTCGGGGAGCTGTTTTTT. Translated: CASSVGTGVFGELFF. Using reference TRBV9 and TRBJ2-2 for the parts outside the CDR3, the full variable domain is DSGVTQTPKHLITATGQRVTLRCSPRSGDLSVYWYQQSLDQGLQFLIQYYNGEERAKGNILERFSAQQFPDLHSELNLSSLELGDSALYFCASSVGTGVFGELFFGEGSRLTVL.

The gene calls are TRBV30 and TRBJ2-3; no clear D. CDR3 length equals 12 residues. CDR1 GTSNPN and CDR2 SVGIG come from the germline V gene (reference sequence). V lost 5 bases to trimming and J lost 0 bases, with 6 bases between them. The CDR3 bases are TGTGCCTGGGCCACTAGCACAGATACGCAGTATTTT. The encoded protein is CAWATSTDTQYF.

The rearrangement uses TRBV5-1 and TRBJ2-1, with 13 bases aligning to TRBD2. J was trimmed by 9 bases and V by 4 bases; bases with no gene match: 7. CDR1 is SGHRS, CDR2 YFSETQ, per germline. The CDR3 has 15 amino acids. The CDR3 nucleotides are TGCGCCAGCAGCCAAAGGACTAGCGGGGGCGGTGAGCAGTTCTTC. Residues: CASSQRTSGGGEQFF.